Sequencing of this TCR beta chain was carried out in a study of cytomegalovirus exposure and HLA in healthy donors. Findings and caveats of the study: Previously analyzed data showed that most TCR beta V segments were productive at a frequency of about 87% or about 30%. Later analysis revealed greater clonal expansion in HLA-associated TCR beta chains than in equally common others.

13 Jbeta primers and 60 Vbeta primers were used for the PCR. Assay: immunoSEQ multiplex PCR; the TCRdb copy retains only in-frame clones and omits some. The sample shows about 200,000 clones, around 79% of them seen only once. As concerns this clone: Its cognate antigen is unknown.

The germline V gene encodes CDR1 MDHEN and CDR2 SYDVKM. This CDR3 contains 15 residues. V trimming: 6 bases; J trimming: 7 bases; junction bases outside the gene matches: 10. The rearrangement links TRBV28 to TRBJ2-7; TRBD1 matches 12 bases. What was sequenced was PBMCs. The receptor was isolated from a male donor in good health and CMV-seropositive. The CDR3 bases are TGTGCCAGCAGGGGGAGGGGACAGGGGGCTGTTGAGCAGTACTTC. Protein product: CASRGRGQGAVEQYF.